The 11 T cell receptor beta chains below come from one sample, sequenced in a study of OX40 agonist ivuxolimab in advanced cancers. TCRdb's copy holds only in-frame clones and misses some; the assay was immunoSEQ multiplex PCR. The table shows tens of thousands of clones, with more than 85% occurring only once. The sample in question was CD4+ or CD8+ T cells sorted from blood, obtained in a trial of the OX40 agonist ivuxolimab. The receptors were sampled from an adult with an advanced solid tumor such as melanoma, head and neck, liver or kidney cancer.

This clone has only one observation. The V and J genes are TRBV28 and TRBJ2-1, with 7 bases aligning to TRBD2. V lost 3 bases, J lost 2 bases, and 7 bases stayed unmatched. Germline lookup yields CDR1 MDHEN and CDR2 SYDVKM. This CDR3 spans 16 amino acids. Here the CDR3 reads CASSLGRGEPYNEQFF. CDR3 in DNA: TGTGCCAGCAGTTTGGGGAGGGGAGAGCCCTACAATGAGCAGTTCTTC.

CDR3 DNA sequence: TGTGCCTGGATCGGGTGGAAGGGCACCGGGGAGCTGTTTTTT. It is translated as CAWIGWKGTGELFF. The chain uses TRBV30 and TRBJ2-2; D not resolved. Germline V gene data show CDR1 as GTSNPN and CDR2 as SVGIG (reference sequence). The V gene lost 4 bases and the J gene lost 4 bases, with 13 bases spanning the gap. The CDR3 length is 14 residues.

The chain recombines TRBV6-9 with TRBJ1-2, with D possibly TRBD1 on 6 matching bases. V was cut by 8 bases and J by 6 bases, with 10 bases left in between. Per the germline V gene, CDR1 is MNHGY and CDR2 is SVAAGI. CDR3 length: 11 amino acids. The CDR3 DNA reads TGTGCCAGCGCCAGGGGCGATGGCTACACCTTC. Translating gives CASARGDGYTF.

This clone was picked up a small number of times. J is TRBJ1-1 and V is TRBV19; tentatively, D is TRBD1 (5 bases). Trimming removed 3 bases from V and 5 bases from J, with 7 bases in between. CDR3 length equals 12 residues. Germline V lookup: CDR1 LNHDA, CDR2 SQIVND (reference sequence). CDR3 residues: CASSMRGTEAFF. The CDR3 region has the DNA TGTGCCAGTAGTATGAGGGGTACTGAAGCTTTCTTT.

This clone showed up just once. The genes are TRBV28 and TRBJ2-3, with TRBD2 identical over 8 bases. CDR1 is MDHEN and CDR2 is SYDVKM in the germline V gene. The V and J ends lost 2 bases and 4 bases, in that order; junction bases with no gene match: 8. The CDR3 has 16 residues. The CDR3 DNA sequence: TGTGCCAGCAGTTTAAGTGGCGGGGGGCCCGCAGATACGCAGTATTTT. Translating it yields CASSLSGGGPADTQYF. Using reference TRBV28 and TRBJ2-3 for the parts outside the CDR3, the full variable domain is DVKVTQSSRYLVKRTGEKVFLECVQDMDHENMFWYRQDPGLGLRLIYFSYDVKMKEKGDIPEGYSVSREKKERFSLILESASTNQTSMYLCASSLSGGGPADTQYFGPGTRLTVL.

Note on this clone: Within the sample, other DNA sequences also encode this same CDR3. The J gene is TRBJ1-1, the V gene TRBV14; the D gene is possibly TRBD1 (5 bases). CDR3 length: 17 amino acids. Between the trimmed V and J ends, which lost 0 bases and 6 bases, there was a span of 20 bases. Germline V gene sequence: CDR1 SGHDN, CDR2 FVKESK. The CDR3 protein is CASSQDGGRGVGAEAFF. The CDR3 nucleotides read TGTGCCAGCAGCCAAGATGGGGGACGCGGGGTGGGGGCTGAAGCTTTCTTT. The full variable domain, completed using reference TRBV14 and TRBJ1-1, is EAGVTQFPSHSVIEKGQTVTLRCDPISGHDNLYWYRRVMGKEIKFLLHFVKESKQDESGMPNNRFLAERTGGTYSTLKVQPAELEDSGVYFCASSQDGGRGVGAEAFFGQGTRLTVV.

Remarks on this clone: Possible read error: a much larger clone is one base away. The chain employs TRBV28 and TRBJ2-3; the D is unclear. The V and J ends lost 5 bases and 3 bases respectively, with 3 bases between them. CDR1 is MDHEN and CDR2 is SYDVKM in the germline V gene. This CDR3 has 11 residues. For the CDR3, the DNA is TGTGCCAGCAGTGAGACAGATACGCAGTATTTT. It encodes CASSETDTQYF.

The V gene is TRBV7-9, the J gene TRBJ2-7, with D possibly TRBD2 on 6 matching bases. The ends were cut back, 5 bases at V and 3 bases at J, with 11 bases in the middle. This CDR3 is built from 13 residues. The V gene's germline CDR1 is SEHNR and CDR2 FQNEAQ (reference sequence). The CDR3 DNA is TGTGCCAGCAGCGCGGGACCGAGCTACGAGCAGTACTTC. This gives the protein CASSAGPSYEQYF.

The rearrangement uses TRBV2 and TRBJ2-1; 11 nucleotides align to TRBD2. The CDR3 loop spans 17 amino acids. Germline V gene lookup returns CDR1 SNHLY and CDR2 FYNNEI. V dropped 6 bases and J dropped 5; count of bases not matched to a gene: 12. CDR3 in DNA: TGTGCCAGCAGCCGACTCCCGGGACTAGCGGCCCACAATGAGCAGTTCTTC. It codes for CASSRLPGLAAHNEQFF.

The V gene is TRBV7-6, the J gene TRBJ1-1; D perhaps matches TRBD1 (6 bases). The length of the CDR3 is 16 residues. Trimming left V 0 bases short and J 5 bases short, with 16 bases between. Germline V CDR1 and CDR2: SGHVS, FNYEAQ. CDR3 amino acids: CASSLAEAGAETEAFF. DNA of the CDR3: TGTGCCAGCAGCTTAGCGGAGGCGGGGGCAGAGACTGAAGCTTTCTTT. Complete variable domain (other parts from reference TRBV7-6 and TRBJ1-1): GAGVSQSPRYKVTKRGQDVALRCDPISGHVSLYWYRQALGQGPEFLTYFNYEAQQDKSGLPNDRFSAERPEGSISTLTIQRTEQRDSAMYRCASSLAEAGAETEAFFGQGTRLTVV.

This clone was recorded once. The chain couples TRBV2 to TRBJ1-5; D not certain. The V end was cut by 2 bases, the J end by 0 bases, with 8 bases between. Germline V lookup: CDR1 SNHLY, CDR2 FYNNEI. The CDR3 runs 15 residues. The CDR3, as DNA: TGTGCCAGCAGTGAATCAGAATATAGCAATCAGCCCCAGCATTTT. Translated, it gives CASSESEYSNQPQHF.